Listed below are T cell receptor beta chains from one sample, sequenced in a study of T cells after yellow fever vaccination. TCRdb re-called the 5' RACE reads through MiXCR, storing one row per CDR3 protein. The data contain about 330,000 distinct CDR3 sequences, about 7.8% of them seen just once; the ten biggest clones take up around 17%. Material: PBMCs, obtained approximately 47 days after the first yellow fever vaccination. These receptors originate from a man younger than 35 who received the YFV17D yellow fever vaccine. Both conserved end residues are part of each CDR3. The order of the fields is J gene, clone size, D gene, V gene, CDR3 protein, CDR3 DNA. D genes are given only for firm matches. Clone sizes are given selectively: once, few, many, or a class where the clone is expanded.

J: TRBJ2-1; size: few; D: -; V: TRBV6-1; CDR3: CASSPIQGYNEQFF; DNA: TGTGCCAGCAGCCCGATACAGGGCTACAATGAGCAGTTCTTC
J: TRBJ2-1; size: few; D: -; V: TRBV4-1; CDR3: CASSPREPNEQFF; DNA: TGCGCCAGCAGCCCTAGGGAACCCAATGAGCAGTTCTTC
J: TRBJ2-3; size: -; D: TRBD2; V: TRBV4-3; CDR3: CASSQEGGTASTDTQYF; DNA: TGCGCCAGCAGCCAAGAGGGGGGGACCGCCAGCACAGATACGCAGTATTTT
J: TRBJ2-4; size: -; D: -; V: TRBV29-1; CDR3: CSVARGSGQYF; DNA: TGCAGCGTTGCTCGTGGGTCGGGTCAGTACTTC
J: TRBJ2-3; size: -; D: -; V: TRBV7-8; CDR3: CASSLDVVRTFTDTQYF; DNA: TGTGCCAGCAGCTTAGATGTAGTCCGAACCTTTACAGATACGCAGTATTTT
J: TRBJ2-7; size: -; D: TRBD1; V: TRBV30; CDR3: CAWSPQGVDYEQYF; DNA: TGTGCCTGGAGTCCCCAGGGGGTGGACTACGAGCAGTACTTC
J: TRBJ1-6; size: few; D: -; V: TRBV2; CDR3: CASRGNSPLHF; DNA: TGTGCCAGCAGGGGAAATTCACCCCTCCACTTT
J: TRBJ2-7; size: many; D: -; V: TRBV12-3/TRBV12-4; CDR3: CASSFNRESEQYF; DNA: TGTGCCAGCAGTTTTAACAGGGAAAGCGAGCAGTACTTC
J: TRBJ1-1; size: few; D: -; V: TRBV5-4; CDR3: CASSPGGDGNTEAFF; DNA: TGTGCCAGCAGCCCGGGCGGGGATGGGAACACTGAAGCTTTCTTT
J: TRBJ1-2; size: few; D: -; V: TRBV6-5; CDR3: CASSYQSGADGYTF; DNA: TGTGCCAGCAGTTACCAATCAGGGGCGGATGGCTACACCTTC
J: TRBJ2-3; size: -; D: -; V: TRBV3-1; CDR3: CASSQEGLATQYF; DNA: TGTGCCAGCAGCCAAGAGGGGCTAGCTACGCAGTATTTT
J: TRBJ2-1; size: -; D: -; V: TRBV29-1; CDR3: CSVGSSYNEQFF; DNA: TGCAGCGTAGGGAGCTCCTACAATGAGCAGTTCTTC
J: TRBJ2-5; size: many; D: -; V: TRBV12-3/TRBV12-4; CDR3: CASRRGGETQYF; DNA: TGTGCCAGCCGGCGGGGCGGGGAGACCCAGTACTTC
J: TRBJ1-5; size: many; D: TRBD1; V: TRBV7-2; CDR3: CASSSLTGAYQPQHF; DNA: TGTGCCAGCAGCTCCCTGACAGGGGCCTATCAGCCCCAGCATTTT
J: TRBJ1-1; size: -; D: -; V: TRBV12-3/TRBV12-4; CDR3: CASIFKAVGRMNTEAFF; DNA: TGTGCCAGTATCTTTAAAGCGGTAGGCCGGATGAACACTGAAGCTTTCTTT
J: TRBJ2-2; size: -; D: -; V: TRBV19; CDR3: CASSATSYTGELFF; DNA: TGTGCCAGTAGTGCAACCTCCTACACCGGGGAGCTGTTTTTT
J: TRBJ2-3; size: many; D: -; V: TRBV5-1; CDR3: CASSLMSGDQTDTQYF; DNA: TGCGCCAGCAGCTTGATGTCAGGGGATCAGACAGATACGCAGTATTTT
J: TRBJ2-1; size: -; D: -; V: TRBV7-9; CDR3: CASSLVVAGEQFF; DNA: TGTGCCAGCAGCTTAGTGGTAGCAGGGGAGCAGTTCTTC
J: TRBJ2-1; size: few; D: -; V: TRBV13; CDR3: CASSSRTREDYDNEQFF; DNA: TGTGCCAGCAGCTCGCGGACAAGGGAAGATTACGACAATGAGCAGTTCTTC
J: TRBJ2-3; size: few; D: TRBD2; V: TRBV4-2; CDR3: CASSQRVGGERAQYF; DNA: TGTGCCAGCAGCCAAAGGGTTGGGGGGGAAAGGGCGCAGTATTTT
J: TRBJ2-5; size: -; D: TRBD1; V: TRBV10-3; CDR3: CAISESAGTGVWWQETQYF; DNA: TGTGCCATCAGTGAGTCGGCCGGGACAGGGGTCTGGTGGCAAGAGACCCAGTACTTC
J: TRBJ2-1; size: few; D: TRBD2; V: TRBV4-2; CDR3: CASSPYLAGGEQFF; DNA: TGTGCCAGCAGCCCATACCTAGCGGGGGGCGAGCAGTTCTTC
J: TRBJ1-1; size: once; D: -; V: TRBV6-5; CDR3: CASSYGGLERAFF; DNA: TGTGCCAGCAGTTACGGGGGTCTGGAGAGGGCTTTCTTT
J: TRBJ1-4; size: many; D: TRBD1; V: TRBV5-1; CDR3: CASSARQGAREKLFF; DNA: TGCGCCAGCAGCGCCCGACAGGGGGCGCGAGAAAAACTGTTTTTT
J: TRBJ1-5; size: few; D: -; V: TRBV24-1; CDR3: CATSDLGDRNQPQHF; DNA: TGTGCCACCAGTGATTTGGGGGACCGCAATCAGCCCCAGCATTTT